This is a list of T cell receptor beta chains from one sample in a study of blood T cells in healthy people across ages. From the 5' RACE reads, TCRdb called clonotypes with MiXCR, one entry per CDR3 protein. The table shows about 630,000 distinct CDR3 sequences, with around 21% occurring only once. The specimen was blood. The receptors shown here come from a man in his 70s in good health. Each CDR3 is given with its conserved first and last residue. A D gene is named only where the DNA matches it firmly. Size is omitted from some rows. Given values are once, few, many or a class for expanded clones.

D,J,size,V,DNA,CDR3
TRBD2,TRBJ2-3,-,TRBV20-1,TGCAGTGCCTGGGGACTAACAGATACGCAGTATTTT,CSAWGLTDTQYF
-,TRBJ1-4,many,TRBV20-1,TGCAGTGCTAGAGATGCAGGGGCGCGAGAAAAACTGTTTTTT,CSARDAGAREKLFF
-,TRBJ2-7,-,TRBV6-5,TGTGCCAGCAGTTACTCTGGTAGCGGAAGCTACGAGCAGTACTTC,CASSYSGSGSYEQYF
TRBD2,TRBJ2-7,few,TRBV5-1,TGCGCCAGCAGCTTGAGCGCTCTAGCGGGAGCCTACGAGCAGTACTTC,CASSLSALAGAYEQYF
-,TRBJ2-3,few,TRBV6-1,TGTGCCAGCAGTGATAGGACAACAGATACGCAGTATTTT,CASSDRTTDTQYF
TRBD2,TRBJ2-7,-,TRBV25-1,TGTGCCAGCAGTGAACGGCTAGCGGGAGTGGGCGAGCAGTACTTC,CASSERLAGVGEQYF
-,TRBJ2-1,-,TRBV5-1,TGCGCCAGCAGTCCCACCGGACAGTCTGGGTACAATGAGCAGTTCTTC,CASSPTGQSGYNEQFF
-,TRBJ2-3,few,TRBV2,TGTGCCAGCATAAGAAGGGAGATGGATACGCAGTATTTT,CASIRREMDTQYF
TRBD1,TRBJ2-2,many,TRBV28,TGTGCCAGCAGTAGGACAGGTCTTAATCCCACCGGGGAGCTGTTTTTT,CASSRTGLNPTGELFF
TRBD2,TRBJ2-3,few,TRBV24-1,TGTGCCACCAGTTACGGAGGTGCGGGAGAGCAACATACGCAGTATTTT,CATSYGGAGEQHTQYF
TRBD1,TRBJ1-2,few,TRBV20-1,TGCAGTGCTAGAGTTTTCCCCGGGACAGACGCGGTAGGCTACACCTTC,CSARVFPGTDAVGYTF
-,TRBJ1-2,-,TRBV10-3,TGTGCCATCAGTGAGCCGCCACAGGGAAACTATGGCTACACCTTC,CAISEPPQGNYGYTF
-,TRBJ2-7,-,TRBV10-3,TGTGCCATCAGCAACAGGGTAGACGAGCAGTACTTC,CAISNRVDEQYF
-,TRBJ2-6,few,TRBV5-5,TGTGCCAGCAGCTCAAGGACCGTTTCTGGGGCCAACGTCCTGACTTTC,CASSSRTVSGANVLTF
-,TRBJ2-7,-,TRBV4-1,TGCGCCAGCAGCCAAGGCCGGGACTTCTCCTACGAGCAGTACTTC,CASSQGRDFSYEQYF
TRBD1,TRBJ2-5,-,TRBV11-2,TGTGCCAGCGGCTTGGGGACAGCTATCTCCCAAGAGACCCAGTACTTC,CASGLGTAISQETQYF
-,TRBJ1-1,-,TRBV5-1,TGCGCCAGCAGTTACCAAGGGGGTATGAACACTGAAGCTTTCTTT,CASSYQGGMNTEAFF
TRBD2,TRBJ2-3,few,TRBV7-6,TGTGCCAGCAGCTTAGTAGGGGGACTAGAATCCGCAGATACGCAGTATTTT,CASSLVGGLESADTQYF
TRBD1,TRBJ1-6,few,TRBV7-9,TGTGCCAGCAGCCCCTCCGGGACAGGGGTGTCCCACCCCCTCCACTTT,CASSPSGTGVSHPLHF
-,TRBJ2-5,few,TRBV29-1,TGCAGCGTCGGGCGGGACAGCCAAGAGACCCAGTACTTC,CSVGRDSQETQYF
-,TRBJ2-3,few,TRBV25-1,TGTGCCAGCAGGGCATACACAGATACGCAGTATTTT,CASRAYTDTQYF
TRBD2,TRBJ2-5,few,TRBV7-9,TGTGCCAGCAGCTTAACGGGAGGAACTAGCGGGATCCAAGAGACCCAGTACTTC,CASSLTGGTSGIQETQYF
-,TRBJ1-2,-,TRBV3-1,TGTGCCAGCAGCCAAGATCCAAACTTGTCCGGACGGGGCTACACCTTC,CASSQDPNLSGRGYTF
TRBD1,TRBJ2-1,few,TRBV19,TGTGCCAGCAGTACACAGGGGGTTTCCTACAATGAGCAGTTCTTC,CASSTQGVSYNEQFF
TRBD1,TRBJ1-5,-,TRBV20-1,TGCAGTGCAACACAGGGGATGAACCAGCCCCAGCATTTT,CSATQGMNQPQHF
-,TRBJ2-3,-,TRBV11-2,TGTGCCAGCAGGCCAACTAGCTCAGATACGCAGTATTTT,CASRPTSSDTQYF
TRBD2,TRBJ2-5,many,TRBV2,TGTGCCAGCAGTGCCGGGACTAGGGCGACCCAGTACTTC,CASSAGTRATQYF
-,TRBJ1-2,few,TRBV28,TGTGCCAGCAGTTTCGGGCAGGTCTATGGCTACACCTTC,CASSFGQVYGYTF
-,TRBJ1-5,-,TRBV5-1,TGCGCCAGCAGCTTTAGAGGGAATCAGCCCCAGCATTTT,CASSFRGNQPQHF
-,TRBJ1-2,few,TRBV6-5,TGTGCCAGCAGTTACTCCCGGGGGGACTATGGCTACACCTTC,CASSYSRGDYGYTF
-,TRBJ2-2,-,TRBV13,TGTGCCAGCAGCTCCCGGGACGGGAGCACCGGGGAGCTGTTTTTT,CASSSRDGSTGELFF
TRBD2,TRBJ2-5,few,TRBV2,TGTGCCACCCGACTAGCGCAGACCCAGTACTTC,CATRLAQTQYF
TRBD2,TRBJ2-1,-,TRBV28,TGTGCCAGCACCGTGAGCGGGAGTTCGTACAATGAGCAGTTCTTC,CASTVSGSSYNEQFF
-,TRBJ2-7,-,TRBV14,TGTGCCAGTGGGAAGCCCGAGGACTACGAGCAGTACTTC,CASGKPEDYEQYF
-,TRBJ1-3,-,TRBV9,TGTGCCAGCAGCGTAGTGGCCTCAGGGGCTGGAAACACCATATATTTT,CASSVVASGAGNTIYF
TRBD1,TRBJ2-5,-,TRBV5-1,TGCGCCAGCAGCTTGGGACAGGGGAAATATGGGGAGACCCAGTACTTC,CASSLGQGKYGETQYF
-,TRBJ2-5,-,TRBV9,TGTGCCAGCAGCGCCCTCCAAGAGACCCAGTACTTC,CASSALQETQYF
TRBD2,TRBJ2-5,few,TRBV5-6,TGTGCCAGCAGCTTGGCGGGACTAGCTCAAGAGACCCAGTACTTC,CASSLAGLAQETQYF
TRBD2,TRBJ2-1,-,TRBV10-3,TGTGCCAGCCGCCCGGGACTAGCTAGAGATGAGCAGTTCTTC,CASRPGLARDEQFF
-,TRBJ2-7,-,TRBV20-1,TGCAGTGCTAGAGACGGGGGTTTGACCTACGAGCAGTACTTC,CSARDGGLTYEQYF
TRBD1,TRBJ2-5,once,TRBV4-1,TGCGCCAGCAGCCATGGACAGGGCGGAGAGACCCAGTACTTC,CASSHGQGGETQYF
-,TRBJ2-5,few,TRBV5-1,TGCGCCAGCAGCTTGTGGCGCCAAGAGACCCAGTACTTC,CASSLWRQETQYF
TRBD1,TRBJ2-7,-,TRBV6-5,TGTGCCAGCAGTTCAGGGGGTTGGTCCTACGAGCAGTACTTC,CASSSGGWSYEQYF
-,TRBJ2-5,-,TRBV10-3,TGTGCCATCAGGGACGGGGGAGAGGAGACCCAGTACTTC,CAIRDGGEETQYF
-,TRBJ1-1,-,TRBV28,TGTGCCAGCAGTCCCTACTATATCAGGGCAGAGAACACTGAAGCTTTCTTT,CASSPYYIRAENTEAFF
TRBD2,TRBJ2-1,-,TRBV6-2/TRBV6-3,TGTGCCAGCAGTTTCCAACTAGCGGGAGGCAACGGTTTCTACAATGAGCAGTTCTTC,CASSFQLAGGNGFYNEQFF
TRBD2,TRBJ2-3,-,TRBV6-1,TGTGCCAGCAGGAGAACTGGGGCTAGCGGGTCCCCCACAGATACGCAGTATTTT,CASRRTGASGSPTDTQYF
TRBD2,TRBJ2-2,-,TRBV3-1,TGTGCCAGCAGCCAAGACACTAGCGGGACGGGCGGGGAGCTGTTTTTT,CASSQDTSGTGGELFF
-,TRBJ2-3,-,TRBV12-3/TRBV12-4,TGTGCCAGCAGCCAGAAAGGGGGAGGTGATACGCAGTATTTT,CASSQKGGGDTQYF
TRBD1,TRBJ1-5,-,TRBV7-2,TGTGCCAGCAGCTTGGGGCAGGGGGCTACGAGCAATCAGCCCCAGCATTTT,CASSLGQGATSNQPQHF
-,TRBJ2-5,-,TRBV10-3,TGTGCCATCGGGGGGTCCAACCAAGAGACCCAGTACTTC,CAIGGSNQETQYF
-,TRBJ1-1,-,TRBV27,TGTGCCAGCGCGAAGGGGGGGATGAACACTGAAGCTTTCTTT,CASAKGGMNTEAFF